This T cell receptor (beta chain) was sequenced for a study of shared clonotypes between healthy human individuals. The study, taken as a whole, reports: A handful of donors showed sharing of around 5.3% of naive CD4 clonotypes.

CDR3 length: 15 residues. Germline trimming cut 5 bases from V and 5 bases from J; bases unmatched to any gene: 11. Germline assignment: CDR1 SSHAT and CDR2 FNYEAQ (reference sequence). Notes on this clone: Its antigen is as yet unknown.

Using immunoSEQ multiplex PCR, the repertoire was profiled, and TCRdb retains in-frame clones only, with some absent. The sample has about 1.4 million clones, around 97% seen once. The V and J genes are TRBV7-7 and TRBJ2-5, with 7 bases matching TRBD1. The sequenced sample consisted of naive CD4+ T cells sorted from blood. Subset reported: CD45RA+ positively selected. The source is a man aged 25 to 45 in good health. CDR3 sequence (DNA): TGTGCCAGCAGCCCAACAGGGGCAGGTGGGGAGACCCAGTACTTC. Translation gives CASSPTGAGGETQYF.